This T cell receptor beta chain was found in a study of memory CD4+ T cells and cytomegalovirus serostatus. Single viable CD3+CD4+CD8-CD45RO+ cells were sorted as the memory CD4+ T cells. Losses at the gene ends were 7 bases for V and 6 bases for J; bases not matched to a gene: 8. This CDR3 comprises 14 residues. From germline, CDR1 is MNHNS and CDR2 SASEGT. The repertoire was sequenced with immunoSEQ multiplex PCR; TCRdb's copy has only in-frame clones and lacks some. The top ten hold around 3.6% of the sample, which has about 100,000 clones, over 70% seen once. The sample holds a few counts of this clone.

The sequenced sample was memory CD4+ T cells from blood. The chain carries TRBV6-1 and TRBJ1-5; TRBD1 matches 8 bases. This TCR came from an adult in good health and CMV-seropositive. CDR3 protein: CASKDRVSGQPQHF. CDR3 nucleotide sequence: TGTGCCAGCAAGGACAGGGTTTCGGGTCAGCCCCAGCATTTT.